The sequence of this T cell receptor (beta chain) was determined in a study of ipilimumab plus nivolumab after autologous stem cell transplantation. In the study overall: Median doses per patient: about five ipilimumab, under ten nivolumab. The DLBCL cohort had primary refractory and relapsed disease, with 18-month progression-free survival of about 86% and 29%.

Ipilimumab, 1 mg/kg, started 14 to 28 days after autologous transplant. This clone was found once. Clones were read by immunoSEQ multiplex PCR, and TCRdb kept only the in-frame ones, dropping some. Among tens of thousands of clones listed, 86% were seen once. CDR1 KGHSH and CDR2 LQKENI come from the germline V gene. V lost 3 bases and J lost 7, with 12 bases in between. This CDR3 comprises 13 residues. The sequencing here drew on PBMCs, taken in a trial of ipilimumab plus nivolumab as post-transplant consolidation. The origin of this receptor is a male donor with diffuse large B-cell lymphoma. The chain has TRBV18 and TRBJ1-2; maybe TRBD1 (6 bases). The CDR3, as DNA: TGTGCCAGCTCACCCGGGGCAGGGGCTGGCTACACCTTC. Protein product: CASSPGAGAGYTF. The whole variable domain, remainder taken from reference TRBV18 and TRBJ1-2, is NAGVMQNPRHLVRRRGQEARLRCSPMKGHSHVYWYRQLPEEGLKFMVYLQKENIIDESGMPKERFSAEFPKEGPSILRIQQVVRGDSAAYFCASSPGAGAGYTFGSGTRLTVV.